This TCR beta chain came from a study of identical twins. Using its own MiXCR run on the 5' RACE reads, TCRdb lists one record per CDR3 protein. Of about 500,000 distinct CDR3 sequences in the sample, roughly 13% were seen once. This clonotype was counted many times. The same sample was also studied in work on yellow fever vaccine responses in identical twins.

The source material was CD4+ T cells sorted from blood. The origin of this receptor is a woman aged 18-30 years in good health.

The CDR3 loop reads CASSHDKGAEAFF. The CDR3 region has the DNA TGCGCCAGCAGCCACGACAAGGGGGCTGAAGCTTTCTTT. The chain combines TRBV5-1 with TRBJ1-1, with D possibly being TRBD1 (6 bases). Germline CDR1 SGHRS, CDR2 YFSETQ. Trimming cost V 4 bases and J 6 bases, with 13 bases left between them. This CDR3 region has 13 residues.